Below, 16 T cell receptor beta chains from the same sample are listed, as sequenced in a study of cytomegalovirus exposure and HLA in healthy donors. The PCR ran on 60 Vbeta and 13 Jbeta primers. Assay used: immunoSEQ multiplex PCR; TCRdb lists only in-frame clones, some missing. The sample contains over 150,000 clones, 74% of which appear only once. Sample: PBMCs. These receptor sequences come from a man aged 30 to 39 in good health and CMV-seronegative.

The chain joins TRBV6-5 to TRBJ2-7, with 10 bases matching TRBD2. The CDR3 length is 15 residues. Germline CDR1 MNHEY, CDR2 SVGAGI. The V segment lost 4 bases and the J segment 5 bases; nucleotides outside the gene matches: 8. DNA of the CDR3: TGTGCCAGCAGTTCCCCGGGACTAGCGAGCAACGAGCAGTACTTC. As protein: CASSSPGLASNEQYF.

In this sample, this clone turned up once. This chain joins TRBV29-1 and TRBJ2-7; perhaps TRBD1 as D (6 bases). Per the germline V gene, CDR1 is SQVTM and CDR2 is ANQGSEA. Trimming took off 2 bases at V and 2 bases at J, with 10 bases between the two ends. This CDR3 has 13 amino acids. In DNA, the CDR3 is TGCAGCGTTGAACTAGGGGGAACCTACGAGCAGTACTTC. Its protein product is CSVELGGTYEQYF.

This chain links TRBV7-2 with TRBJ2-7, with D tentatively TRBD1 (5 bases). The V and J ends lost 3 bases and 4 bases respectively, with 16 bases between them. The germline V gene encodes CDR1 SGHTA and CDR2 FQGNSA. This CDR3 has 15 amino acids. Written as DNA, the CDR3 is TGTGCCAGCAGCTTGTCTCAGGGTAGGATGTACGAGCAGTACTTC. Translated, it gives CASSLSQGRMYEQYF.

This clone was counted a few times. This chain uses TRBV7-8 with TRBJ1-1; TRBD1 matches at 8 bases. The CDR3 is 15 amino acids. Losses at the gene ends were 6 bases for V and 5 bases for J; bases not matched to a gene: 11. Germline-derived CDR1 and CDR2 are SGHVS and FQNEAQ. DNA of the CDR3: TGTGCCAGCAGAGCCCCCGGACAGGGAAGAACTGAAGCTTTCTTT. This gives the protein CASRAPGQGRTEAFF. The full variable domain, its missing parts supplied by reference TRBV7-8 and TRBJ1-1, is GAGVSQSPRYKVAKRGQDVALRCDPISGHVSLFWYQQALGQGPEFLTYFQNEAQLDKSGLPSDRFFAERPEGSVSTLKIQRTQQEDSAVYLCASRAPGQGRTEAFFGQGTRLTVV.

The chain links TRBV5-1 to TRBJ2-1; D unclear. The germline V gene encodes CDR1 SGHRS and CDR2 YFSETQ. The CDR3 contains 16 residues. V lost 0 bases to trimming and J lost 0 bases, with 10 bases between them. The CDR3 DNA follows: TGCGCCAGCAGCTTGGGGCGGTCGACCTCCTACAATGAGCAGTTCTTC. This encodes CASSLGRSTSYNEQFF.

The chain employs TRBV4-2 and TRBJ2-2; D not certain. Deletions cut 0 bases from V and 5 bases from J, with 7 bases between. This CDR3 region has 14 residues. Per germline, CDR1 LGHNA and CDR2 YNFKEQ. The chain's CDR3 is CASSQDRLTGELFF. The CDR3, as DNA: TGTGCCAGCAGCCAAGACAGATTGACCGGGGAGCTGTTTTTT.

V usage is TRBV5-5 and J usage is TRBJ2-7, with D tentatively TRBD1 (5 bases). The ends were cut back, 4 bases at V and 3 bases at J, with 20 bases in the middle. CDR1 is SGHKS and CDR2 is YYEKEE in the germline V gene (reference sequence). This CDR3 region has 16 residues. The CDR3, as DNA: TGTGCCAGCAGCCTCCATGACAGCCCTTTAGACTACGAGCAGTACTTC. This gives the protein CASSLHDSPLDYEQYF.

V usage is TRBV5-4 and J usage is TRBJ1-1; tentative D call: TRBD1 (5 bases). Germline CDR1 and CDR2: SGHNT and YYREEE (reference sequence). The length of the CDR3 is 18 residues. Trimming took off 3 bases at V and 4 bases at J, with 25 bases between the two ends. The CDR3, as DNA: TGTGCCAGCAGCTCGTATTCAGGGATGGGGAACCAGGGCACTGAAGCTTTCTTT. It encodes CASSSYSGMGNQGTEAFF.

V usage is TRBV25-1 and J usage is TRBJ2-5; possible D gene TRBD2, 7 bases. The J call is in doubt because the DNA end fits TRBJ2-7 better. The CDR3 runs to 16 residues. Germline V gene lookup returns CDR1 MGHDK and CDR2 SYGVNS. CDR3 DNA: TGTGCCAGCAGTGAACGGGGGGACAATTCTGGCTACGAGCAGTACTTC. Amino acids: CASSERGDNSGYEQYF.

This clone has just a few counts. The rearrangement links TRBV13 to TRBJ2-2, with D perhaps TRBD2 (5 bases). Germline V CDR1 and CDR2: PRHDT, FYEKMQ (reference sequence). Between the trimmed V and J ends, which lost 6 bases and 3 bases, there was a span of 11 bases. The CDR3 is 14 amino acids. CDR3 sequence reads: CASRSRGDTGELFF. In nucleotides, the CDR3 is TGTGCCAGCAGATCCCGGGGTGACACCGGGGAGCTGTTTTTT.

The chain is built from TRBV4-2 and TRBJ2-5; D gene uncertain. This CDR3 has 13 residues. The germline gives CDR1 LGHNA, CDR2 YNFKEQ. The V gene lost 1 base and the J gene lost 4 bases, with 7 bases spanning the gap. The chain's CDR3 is CASSQGVGETQYF. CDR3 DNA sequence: TGTGCCAGCAGCCAAGGAGTTGGAGAGACCCAGTACTTC.

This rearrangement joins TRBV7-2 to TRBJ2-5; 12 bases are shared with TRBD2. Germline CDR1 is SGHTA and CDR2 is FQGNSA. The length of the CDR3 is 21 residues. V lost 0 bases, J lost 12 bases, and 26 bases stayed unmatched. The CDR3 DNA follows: TGTGCCAGCAGCTTAGCTAGAGGTTTTACCGGGACTAGCGGGCGGAAAGAGGCCAAGTACTTC. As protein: CASSLARGFTGTSGRKEAKYF. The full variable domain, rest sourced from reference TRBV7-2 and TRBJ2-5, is GAGVSQSPSNKVTEKGKDVELRCDPISGHTALYWYRQSLGQGLEFLIYFQGNSAPDKSGLPSDRFSAERTGGSVSTLTIQRTQQEDSAVYLCASSLARGFTGTSGRKEAKYFGPGTRLLVL.

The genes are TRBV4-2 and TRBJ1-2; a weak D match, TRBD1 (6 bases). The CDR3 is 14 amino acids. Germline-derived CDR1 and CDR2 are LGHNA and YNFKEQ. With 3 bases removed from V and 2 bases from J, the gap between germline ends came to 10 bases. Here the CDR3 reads CASSHTDRNYGYTF. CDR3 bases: TGTGCCAGCAGCCACACTGACAGGAACTATGGCTACACCTTC.

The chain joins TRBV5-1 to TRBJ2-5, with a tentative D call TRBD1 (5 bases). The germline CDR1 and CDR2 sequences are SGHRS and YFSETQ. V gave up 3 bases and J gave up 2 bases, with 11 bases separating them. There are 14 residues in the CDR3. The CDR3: CASSSQGGQETQYF. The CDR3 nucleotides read TGCGCCAGCAGCTCCCAGGGTGGGCAAGAGACCCAGTACTTC.

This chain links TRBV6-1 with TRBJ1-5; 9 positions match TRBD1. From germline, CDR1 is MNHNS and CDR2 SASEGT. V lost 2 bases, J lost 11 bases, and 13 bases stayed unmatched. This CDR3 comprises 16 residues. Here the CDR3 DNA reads TGTGCCAGCAGTGAACCTCCCGGGACAGGGCCCTTCGCCCAGCATTTT. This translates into CASSEPPGTGPFAQHF.

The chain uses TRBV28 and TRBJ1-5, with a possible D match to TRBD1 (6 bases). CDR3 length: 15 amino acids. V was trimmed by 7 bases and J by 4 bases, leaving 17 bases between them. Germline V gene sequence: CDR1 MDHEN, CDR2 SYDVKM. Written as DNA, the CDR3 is TGTGCCAGCAACCCCCCGGGGGGCAGGAATCAGCCCCAGCATTTT. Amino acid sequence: CASNPPGGRNQPQHF.